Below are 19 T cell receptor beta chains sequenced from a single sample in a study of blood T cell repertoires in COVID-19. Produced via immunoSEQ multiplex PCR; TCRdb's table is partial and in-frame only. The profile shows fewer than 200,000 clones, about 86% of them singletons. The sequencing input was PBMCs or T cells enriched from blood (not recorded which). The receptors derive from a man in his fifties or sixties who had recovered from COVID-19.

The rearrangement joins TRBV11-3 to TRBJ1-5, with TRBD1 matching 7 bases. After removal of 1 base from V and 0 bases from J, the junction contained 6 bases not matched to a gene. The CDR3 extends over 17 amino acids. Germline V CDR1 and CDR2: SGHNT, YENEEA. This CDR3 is CASSLVRQGDSNQPQHF. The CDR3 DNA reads TGTGCCAGCAGCTTAGTTCGTCAGGGGGATAGCAATCAGCCCCAGCATTTT. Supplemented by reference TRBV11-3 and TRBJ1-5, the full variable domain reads EAGVVQSPRYKIIEKKQPVAFWCNPISGHNTLYWYLQNLGQGPELLIRYENEEAVDDSQLPKDRFSAERLKGVDSTLKIQPAELGDSAVYLCASSLVRQGDSNQPQHFGDGTRLSIL.

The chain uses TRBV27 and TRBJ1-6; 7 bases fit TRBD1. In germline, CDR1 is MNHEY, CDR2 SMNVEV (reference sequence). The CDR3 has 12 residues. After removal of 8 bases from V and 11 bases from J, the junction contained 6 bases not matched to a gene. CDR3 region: CASCTTGAPLHF. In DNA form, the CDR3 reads TGTGCCAGCTGTACCACAGGGGCACCCCTCCACTTT.

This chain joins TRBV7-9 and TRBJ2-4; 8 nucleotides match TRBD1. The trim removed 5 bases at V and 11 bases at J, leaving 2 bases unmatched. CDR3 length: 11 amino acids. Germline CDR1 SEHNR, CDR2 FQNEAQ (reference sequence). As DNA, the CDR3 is TGTGCCAGCAGCCCGGGACAGGTTCAGTACTTC. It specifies CASSPGQVQYF.

CDR3 DNA: TGTGCCAGCAGCCTCAGGGGGTCGGGCTATGGCTACACCTTC. Protein product: CASSLRGSGYGYTF. The rearrangement joins TRBV3-1 (or the pseudogene TRBV3-2) to TRBJ1-2; 7 positions agree with TRBD1. This CDR3 has 14 residues. CDR1 LGHDT and CDR2 YNNKEL come from the germline V gene (reference sequence). Trimming cost V 4 bases and J 4 bases; bases outside gene matches: 6.

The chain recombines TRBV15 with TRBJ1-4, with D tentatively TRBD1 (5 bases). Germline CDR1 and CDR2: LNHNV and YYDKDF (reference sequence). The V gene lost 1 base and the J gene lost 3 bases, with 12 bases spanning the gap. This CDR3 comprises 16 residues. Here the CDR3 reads CATSRGGGEPNEKLFF. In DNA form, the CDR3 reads TGTGCCACCAGCAGAGGTGGGGGGGAACCTAATGAAAAACTGTTTTTT.

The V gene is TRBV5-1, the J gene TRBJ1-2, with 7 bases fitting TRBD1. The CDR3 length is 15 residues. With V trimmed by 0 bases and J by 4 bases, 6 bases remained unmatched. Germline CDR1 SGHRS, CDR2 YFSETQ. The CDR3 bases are TGCGCCAGCAGCTTGGACGGGACAGCAAGCTATGGCTACACCTTC. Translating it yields CASSLDGTASYGYTF.

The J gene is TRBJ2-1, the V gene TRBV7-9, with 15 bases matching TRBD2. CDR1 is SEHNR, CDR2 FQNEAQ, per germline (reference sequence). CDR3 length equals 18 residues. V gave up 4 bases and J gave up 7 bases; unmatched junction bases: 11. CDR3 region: CASSSGTSGGTLWNEQFF. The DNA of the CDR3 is TGTGCCAGCAGCTCCGGGACTAGCGGGGGGACCCTATGGAATGAGCAGTTCTTC. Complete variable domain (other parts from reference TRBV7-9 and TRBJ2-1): DTGVSQNPRHKITKRGQNVTFRCDPISEHNRLYWYRQTLGQGPEFLTYFQNEAQLEKSRLLSDRFSAERPKGSFSTLEIQRTEQGDSAMYLCASSSGTSGGTLWNEQFFGPGTRLTVL.

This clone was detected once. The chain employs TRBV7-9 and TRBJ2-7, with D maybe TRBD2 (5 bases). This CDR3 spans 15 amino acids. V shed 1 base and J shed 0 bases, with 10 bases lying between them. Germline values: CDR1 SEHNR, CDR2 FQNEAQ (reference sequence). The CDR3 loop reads CASSLDGGSSYEQYF. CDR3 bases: TGTGCCAGCAGCTTAGACGGTGGGAGCTCCTACGAGCAGTACTTC. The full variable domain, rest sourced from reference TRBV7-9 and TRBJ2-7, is DTGVSQNPRHKITKRGQNVTFRCDPISEHNRLYWYRQTLGQGPEFLTYFQNEAQLEKSRLLSDRFSAERPKGSFSTLEIQRTEQGDSAMYLCASSLDGGSSYEQYFGPGTRLTVT.

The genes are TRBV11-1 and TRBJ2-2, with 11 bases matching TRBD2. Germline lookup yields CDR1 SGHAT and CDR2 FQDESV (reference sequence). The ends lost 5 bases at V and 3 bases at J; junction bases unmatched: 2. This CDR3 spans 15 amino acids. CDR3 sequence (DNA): TGTGCCAGCAGCACTAGCGGGGGTGACACCGGGGAGCTGTTTTTT. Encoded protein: CASSTSGGDTGELFF. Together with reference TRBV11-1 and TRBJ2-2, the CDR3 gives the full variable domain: EAEVAQSPRYKITEKSQAVAFWCDPISGHATLYWYRQILGQGPELLVQFQDESVVDDSQLPKDRFSAERLKGVDSTLKIQPAELGDSAMYLCASSTSGGDTGELFFGEGSRLTVL.

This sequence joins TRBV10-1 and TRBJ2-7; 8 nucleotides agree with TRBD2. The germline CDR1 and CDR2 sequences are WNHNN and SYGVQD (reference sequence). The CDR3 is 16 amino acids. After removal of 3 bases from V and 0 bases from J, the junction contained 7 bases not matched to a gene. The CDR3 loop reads CASSEEAGTSSYEQYF. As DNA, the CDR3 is TGCGCCAGCAGTGAAGAGGCAGGGACTAGCTCCTACGAGCAGTACTTC.

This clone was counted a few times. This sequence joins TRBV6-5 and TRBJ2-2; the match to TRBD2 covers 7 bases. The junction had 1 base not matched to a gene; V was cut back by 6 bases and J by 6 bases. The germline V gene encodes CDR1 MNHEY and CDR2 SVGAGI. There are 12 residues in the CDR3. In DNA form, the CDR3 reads TGTGCCAGCAGAACTAGCGCCGGGGAGCTGTTTTTT. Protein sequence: CASRTSAGELFF.

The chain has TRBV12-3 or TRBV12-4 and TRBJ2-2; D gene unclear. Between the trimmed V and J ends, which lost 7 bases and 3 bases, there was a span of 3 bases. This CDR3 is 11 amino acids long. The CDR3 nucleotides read TGTGCCAGCACCGACACCGGGGAGCTGTTTTTT. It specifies CASTDTGELFF.

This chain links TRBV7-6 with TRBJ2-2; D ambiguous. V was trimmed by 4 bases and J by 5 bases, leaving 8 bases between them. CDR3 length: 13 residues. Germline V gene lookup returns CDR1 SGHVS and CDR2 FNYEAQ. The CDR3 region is CASSSQMTGELFF. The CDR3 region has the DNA TGTGCCAGCAGCTCACAGATGACCGGGGAGCTGTTTTTT.

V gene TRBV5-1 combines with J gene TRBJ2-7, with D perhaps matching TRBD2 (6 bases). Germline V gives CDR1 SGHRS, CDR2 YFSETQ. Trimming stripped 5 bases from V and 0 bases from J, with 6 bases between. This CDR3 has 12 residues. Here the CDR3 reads CASREGSYEQYF. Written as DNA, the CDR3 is TGCGCCAGCAGGGAGGGCTCCTACGAGCAGTACTTC.

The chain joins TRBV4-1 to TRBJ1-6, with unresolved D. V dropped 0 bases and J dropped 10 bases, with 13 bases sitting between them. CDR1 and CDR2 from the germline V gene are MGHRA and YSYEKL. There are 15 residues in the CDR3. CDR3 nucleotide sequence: TGCGCCAGCAGCCAAGAATGGGGAGTTGGGTCACCCCTCCACTTT. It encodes CASSQEWGVGSPLHF.

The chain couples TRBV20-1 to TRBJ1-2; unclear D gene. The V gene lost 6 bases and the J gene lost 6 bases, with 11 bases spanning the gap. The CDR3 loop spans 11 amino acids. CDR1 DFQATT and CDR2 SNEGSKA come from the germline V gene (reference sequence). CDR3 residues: CSALQMDGYTF. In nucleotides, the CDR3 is TGCAGTGCCCTGCAGATGGATGGCTACACCTTC.

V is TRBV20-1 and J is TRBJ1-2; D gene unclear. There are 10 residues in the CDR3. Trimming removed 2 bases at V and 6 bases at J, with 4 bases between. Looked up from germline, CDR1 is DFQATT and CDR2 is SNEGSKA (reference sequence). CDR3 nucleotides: TGCAGTGCTAGACAGAATGGCTACACCTTC. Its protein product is CSARQNGYTF.

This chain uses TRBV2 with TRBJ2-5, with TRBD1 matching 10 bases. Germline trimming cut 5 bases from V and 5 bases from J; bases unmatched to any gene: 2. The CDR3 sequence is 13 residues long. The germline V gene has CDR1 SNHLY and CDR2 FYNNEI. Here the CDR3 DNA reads TGTGCCAGCAGTCGACAGGGGGCCGAGACCCAGTACTTC. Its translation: CASSRQGAETQYF. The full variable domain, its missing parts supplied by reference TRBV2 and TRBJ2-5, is EPEVTQTPSHQVTQMGQEVILRCVPISNHLYFYWYRQILGQKVEFLVSFYNNEISEKSEIFDDQFSVERPDGSNFTLKIRSTKLEDSAMYFCASSRQGAETQYFGPGTRLLVL.

The CDR3 loop reads CASSGQGTWDEQFF. DNA of the CDR3: TGTGCCAGCAGTGGGCAGGGCACCTGGGATGAGCAGTTCTTC. The chain has TRBV2 and TRBJ2-1; possible D gene TRBD1, 5 bases. Per germline, CDR1 SNHLY and CDR2 FYNNEI. The CDR3 spans 14 residues. Trimming took 4 bases from V and 8 from J, leaving 15 bases between them.